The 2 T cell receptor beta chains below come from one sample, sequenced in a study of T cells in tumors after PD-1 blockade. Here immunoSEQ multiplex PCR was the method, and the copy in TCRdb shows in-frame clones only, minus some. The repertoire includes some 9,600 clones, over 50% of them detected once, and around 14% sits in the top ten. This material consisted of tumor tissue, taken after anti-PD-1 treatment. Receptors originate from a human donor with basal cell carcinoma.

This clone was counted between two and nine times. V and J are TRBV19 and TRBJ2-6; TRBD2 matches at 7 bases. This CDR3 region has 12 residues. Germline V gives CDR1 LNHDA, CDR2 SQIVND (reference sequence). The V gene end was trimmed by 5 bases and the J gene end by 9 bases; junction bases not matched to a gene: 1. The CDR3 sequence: CASSGRGNVLTF. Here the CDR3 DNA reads TGTGCCAGTAGTGGGAGGGGCAACGTCCTGACTTTC.

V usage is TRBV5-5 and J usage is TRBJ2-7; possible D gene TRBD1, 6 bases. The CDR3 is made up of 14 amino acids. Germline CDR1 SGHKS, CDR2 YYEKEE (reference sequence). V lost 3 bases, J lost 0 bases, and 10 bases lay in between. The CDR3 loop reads CASSSRTVSYEQYF. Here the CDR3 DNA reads TGTGCCAGCAGCTCGAGGACAGTCTCCTACGAGCAGTACTTC.